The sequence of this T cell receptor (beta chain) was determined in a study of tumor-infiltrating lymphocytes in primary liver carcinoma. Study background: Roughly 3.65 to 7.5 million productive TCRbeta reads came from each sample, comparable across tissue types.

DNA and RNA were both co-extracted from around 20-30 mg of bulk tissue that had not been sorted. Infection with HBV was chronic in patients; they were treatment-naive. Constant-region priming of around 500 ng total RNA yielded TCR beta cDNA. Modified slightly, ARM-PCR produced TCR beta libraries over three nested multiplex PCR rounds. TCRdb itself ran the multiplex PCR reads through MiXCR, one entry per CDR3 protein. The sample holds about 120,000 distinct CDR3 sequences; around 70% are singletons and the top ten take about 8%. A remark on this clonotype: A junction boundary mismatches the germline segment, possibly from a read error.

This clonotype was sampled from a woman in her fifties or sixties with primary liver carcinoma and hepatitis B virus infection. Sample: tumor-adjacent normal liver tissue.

The DNA of the CDR3 is TGTGCCAGCAGTAGGGACGGGCTAGCGAACAACGGGGAGCTGTTTTTT. This codes for CASSRDGLANNGELFF. The rearrangement links TRBV28 to TRBJ2-2, with a tentative D call TRBD2 (6 bases). The CDR3 contains 16 residues. The germline V gene has CDR1 MDHEN and CDR2 SYDVKM. Combining the CDR3 with reference TRBV28 and TRBJ2-2 gives the whole variable domain DVKVTQSSRYLVKRTGEKVFLECVQDMDHENMFWYRQDPGLGLRLIYFSYDVKMKEKGDIPEGYSVSREKKERFSLILESASTNQTSMYLCASSRDGLANNGELFFGEGSRLTVL.